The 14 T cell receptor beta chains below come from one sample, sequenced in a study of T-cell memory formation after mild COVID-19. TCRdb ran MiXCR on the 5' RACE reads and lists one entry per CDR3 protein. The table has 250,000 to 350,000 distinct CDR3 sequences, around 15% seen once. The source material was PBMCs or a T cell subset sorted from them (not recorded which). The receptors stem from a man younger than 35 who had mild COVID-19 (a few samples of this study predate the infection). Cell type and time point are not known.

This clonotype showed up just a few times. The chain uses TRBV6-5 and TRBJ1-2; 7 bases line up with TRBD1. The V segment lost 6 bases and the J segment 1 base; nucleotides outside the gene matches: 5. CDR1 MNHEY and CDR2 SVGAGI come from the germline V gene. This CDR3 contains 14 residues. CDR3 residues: CASREGQYNYGYTF. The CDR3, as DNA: TGTGCCAGCAGGGAGGGACAGTATAACTATGGCTACACCTTC.

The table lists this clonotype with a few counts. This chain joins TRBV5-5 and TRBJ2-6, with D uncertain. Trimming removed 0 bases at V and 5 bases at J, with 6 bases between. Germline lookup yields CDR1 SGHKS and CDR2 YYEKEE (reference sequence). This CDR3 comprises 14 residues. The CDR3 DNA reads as TGTGCCAGCAGCTTGGGGGAATGGGCCAACGTCCTGACTTTC. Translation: CASSLGEWANVLTF.

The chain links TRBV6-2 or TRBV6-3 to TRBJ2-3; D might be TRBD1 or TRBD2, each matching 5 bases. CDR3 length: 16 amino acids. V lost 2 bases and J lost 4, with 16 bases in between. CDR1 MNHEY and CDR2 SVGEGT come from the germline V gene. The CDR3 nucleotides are TGTGCCAGCAGTTACGCCGGTCAGGGAGTAGCAGATACGCAGTATTTT. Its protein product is CASSYAGQGVADTQYF.

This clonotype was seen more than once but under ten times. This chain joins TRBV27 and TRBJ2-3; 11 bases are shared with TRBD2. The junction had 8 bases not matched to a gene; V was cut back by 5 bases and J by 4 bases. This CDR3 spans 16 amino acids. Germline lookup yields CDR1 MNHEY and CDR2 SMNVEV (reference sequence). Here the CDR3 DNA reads TGTGCCAGCAGTCAGTTAGCGGGGGGGCCGGCAGATACGCAGTATTTT. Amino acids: CASSQLAGGPADTQYF.

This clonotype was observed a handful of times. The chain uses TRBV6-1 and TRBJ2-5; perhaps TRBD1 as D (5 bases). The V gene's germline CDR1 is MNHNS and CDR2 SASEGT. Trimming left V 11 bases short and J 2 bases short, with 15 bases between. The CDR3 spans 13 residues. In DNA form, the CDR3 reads TGTGCCGCTAGACGACAGACACAAGAGACCCAGTACTTC. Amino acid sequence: CAARRQTQETQYF.

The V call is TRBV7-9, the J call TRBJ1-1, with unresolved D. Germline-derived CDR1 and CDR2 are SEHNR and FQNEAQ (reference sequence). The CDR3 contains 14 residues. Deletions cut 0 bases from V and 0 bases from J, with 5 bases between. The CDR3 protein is CASSLAGLNTEAFF. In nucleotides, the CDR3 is TGTGCCAGCAGCTTAGCGGGATTGAACACTGAAGCTTTCTTT. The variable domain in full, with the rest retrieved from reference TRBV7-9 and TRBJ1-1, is DTGVSQNPRHKITKRGQNVTFRCDPISEHNRLYWYRQTLGQGPEFLTYFQNEAQLEKSRLLSDRFSAERPKGSFSTLEIQRTEQGDSAMYLCASSLAGLNTEAFFGQGTRLTVV.

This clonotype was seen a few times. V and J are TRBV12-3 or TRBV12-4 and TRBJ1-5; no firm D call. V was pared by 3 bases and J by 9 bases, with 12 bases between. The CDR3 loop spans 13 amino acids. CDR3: CASSLGLKGPQHF. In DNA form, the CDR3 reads TGTGCCAGCAGTTTGGGCCTCAAGGGGCCCCAGCATTTT.

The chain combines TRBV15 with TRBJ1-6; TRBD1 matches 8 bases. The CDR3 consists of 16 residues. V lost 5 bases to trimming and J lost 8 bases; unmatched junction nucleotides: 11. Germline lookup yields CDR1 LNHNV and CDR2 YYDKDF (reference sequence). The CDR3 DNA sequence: TGTGCCACCAGCGGGAGGACAGGGTCGGCGGATTCACCCCTCCACTTT. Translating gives CATSGRTGSADSPLHF.

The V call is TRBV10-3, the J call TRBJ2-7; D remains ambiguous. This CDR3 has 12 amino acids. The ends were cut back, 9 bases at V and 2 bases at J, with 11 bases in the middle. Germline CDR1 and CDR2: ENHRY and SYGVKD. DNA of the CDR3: TGTGCCATTGCGACTGGGACCTACGAGCAGTACTTC. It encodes CAIATGTYEQYF.

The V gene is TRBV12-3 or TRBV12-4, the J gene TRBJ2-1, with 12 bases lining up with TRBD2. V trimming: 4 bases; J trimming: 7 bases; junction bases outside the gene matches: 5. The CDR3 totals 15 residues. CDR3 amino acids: CASSSLAGGPNEQFF. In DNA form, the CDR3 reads TGTGCCAGCAGTTCGCTAGCGGGGGGGCCAAATGAGCAGTTCTTC.

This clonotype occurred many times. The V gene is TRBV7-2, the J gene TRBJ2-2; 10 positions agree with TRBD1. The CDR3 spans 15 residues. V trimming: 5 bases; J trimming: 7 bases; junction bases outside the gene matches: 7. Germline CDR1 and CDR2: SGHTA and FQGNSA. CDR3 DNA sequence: TGTGCCAGCAGCACCAGGGGACAGGGGCACGGGGAGCTGTTTTTT. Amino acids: CASSTRGQGHGELFF.

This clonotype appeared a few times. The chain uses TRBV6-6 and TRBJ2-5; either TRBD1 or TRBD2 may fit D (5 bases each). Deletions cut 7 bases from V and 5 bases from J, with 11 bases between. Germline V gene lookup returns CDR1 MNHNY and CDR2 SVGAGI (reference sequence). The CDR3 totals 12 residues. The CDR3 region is CASNPGAETQYF. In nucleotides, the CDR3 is TGTGCCAGCAATCCCGGGGCGGAGACCCAGTACTTC.

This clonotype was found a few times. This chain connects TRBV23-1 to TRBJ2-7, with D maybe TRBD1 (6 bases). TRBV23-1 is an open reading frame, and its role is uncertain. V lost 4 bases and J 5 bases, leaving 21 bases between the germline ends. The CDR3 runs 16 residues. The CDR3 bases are TGCGCCAGCAGTCCCTGTGATTATGGACAGCATCACGAGCAGTACGTC. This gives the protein CASSPCDYGQHHEQYV.

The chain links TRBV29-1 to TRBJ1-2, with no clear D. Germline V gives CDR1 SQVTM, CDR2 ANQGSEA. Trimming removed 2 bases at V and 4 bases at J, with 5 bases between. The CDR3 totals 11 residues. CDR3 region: CSVERSYGYTF. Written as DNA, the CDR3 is TGCAGCGTTGAACGCAGCTATGGCTACACCTTC.